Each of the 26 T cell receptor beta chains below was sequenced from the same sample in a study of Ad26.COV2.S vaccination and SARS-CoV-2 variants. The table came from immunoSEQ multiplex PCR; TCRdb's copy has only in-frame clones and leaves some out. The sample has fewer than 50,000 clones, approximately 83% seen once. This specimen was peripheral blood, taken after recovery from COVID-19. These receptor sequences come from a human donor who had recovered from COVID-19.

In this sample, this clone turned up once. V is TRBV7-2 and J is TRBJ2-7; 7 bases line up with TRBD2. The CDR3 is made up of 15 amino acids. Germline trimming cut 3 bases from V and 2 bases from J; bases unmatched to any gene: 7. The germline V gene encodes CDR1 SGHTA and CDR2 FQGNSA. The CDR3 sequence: CASSFDPSGAYEQYF. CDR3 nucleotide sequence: TGTGCCAGCAGCTTTGATCCTAGCGGAGCCTACGAGCAGTACTTC. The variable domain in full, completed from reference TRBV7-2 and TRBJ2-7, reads GAGVSQSPSNKVTEKGKDVELRCDPISGHTALYWYRQSLGQGLEFLIYFQGNSAPDKSGLPSDRFSAERTGGSVSTLTIQRTQQEDSAVYLCASSFDPSGAYEQYFGPGTRLTVT.

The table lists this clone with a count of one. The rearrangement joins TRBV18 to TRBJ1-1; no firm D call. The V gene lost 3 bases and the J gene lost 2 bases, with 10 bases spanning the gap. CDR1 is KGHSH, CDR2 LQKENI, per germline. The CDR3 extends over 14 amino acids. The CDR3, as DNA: TGTGCCAGCTCACCGTGGCAGATAAACACTGAAGCTTTCTTT. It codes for CASSPWQINTEAFF.

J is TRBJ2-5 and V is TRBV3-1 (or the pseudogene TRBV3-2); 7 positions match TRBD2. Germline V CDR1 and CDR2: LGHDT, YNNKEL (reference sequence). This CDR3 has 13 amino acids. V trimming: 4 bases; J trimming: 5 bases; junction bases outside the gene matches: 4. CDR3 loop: CASSRGSRETQYF. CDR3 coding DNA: TGTGCCAGCAGCCGCGGGAGTCGTGAGACCCAGTACTTC.

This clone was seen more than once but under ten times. The DNA for the CDR3 is TGTGCCTGGATTGGTCTGGGGGGCTCGGTCACCGGGGAGCTGTTTTTT. It yields the protein CAWIGLGGSVTGELFF. V and J are TRBV30 and TRBJ2-2; D might be TRBD1 or TRBD2, each matching 6 bases. Germline V gene sequence: CDR1 GTSNPN, CDR2 SVGIG (reference sequence). V lost 4 bases and J 4 bases, leaving 19 bases between the germline ends. CDR3 length: 16 residues.

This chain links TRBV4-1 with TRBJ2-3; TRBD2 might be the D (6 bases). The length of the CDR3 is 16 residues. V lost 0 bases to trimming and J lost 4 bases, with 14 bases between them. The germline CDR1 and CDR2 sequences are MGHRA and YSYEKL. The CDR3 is CASSQDVAPGADTQYF. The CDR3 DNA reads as TGCGCCAGCAGCCAAGATGTAGCGCCGGGAGCAGATACGCAGTATTTT.

CDR3 nucleotide sequence: TGTGCCAGCAGCACTGGACGAGCAAGTCCGAACACCGGGGAGCTGTTTTTT. This encodes CASSTGRASPNTGELFF. The chain employs TRBV5-4 and TRBJ2-2, with D unresolved. CDR3 size: 17 residues. V was trimmed by 4 bases and J by 0 bases, leaving 16 bases between them. The germline CDR1 and CDR2 sequences are SGHNT and YYREEE (reference sequence). The variable domain in full, completed from reference TRBV5-4 and TRBJ2-2, reads ETGVTQSPTHLIKTRGQQVTLRCSSQSGHNTVSWYQQALGQGPQFIFQYYREEENGRGNFPPRFSGLQFPNYSSELNVNALELDDSALYLCASSTGRASPNTGELFFGEGSRLTVL.

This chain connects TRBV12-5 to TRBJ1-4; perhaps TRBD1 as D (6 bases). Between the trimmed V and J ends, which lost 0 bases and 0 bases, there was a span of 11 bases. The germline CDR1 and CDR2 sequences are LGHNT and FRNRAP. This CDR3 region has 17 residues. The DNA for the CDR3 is TGTGCTAGTGGTTTGGTTGGAGGGGGTGCAACTAATGAAAAACTGTTTTTT. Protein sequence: CASGLVGGGATNEKLFF.

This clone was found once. CDR3 residues: CAWSPQGNTEAFF. The CDR3 nucleotides read TGTGCCTGGAGTCCACAGGGGAACACTGAAGCTTTCTTT. The genes are TRBV30 and TRBJ1-1; possible D gene TRBD1, 6 bases. The germline V gene encodes CDR1 GTSNPN and CDR2 SVGIG (reference sequence). CDR3 length equals 13 residues. V was trimmed by 2 bases and J by 1 base, leaving 8 bases between them. Based on the CDR3 plus reference TRBV30 and TRBJ1-1, the full variable domain is SQTIHQWPATLVQPVGSPLSLECTVEGTSNPNLYWYRQAAGRGLQLLFYSVGIGQISSEVPQNLSASRPQDRQFILSSKKLLLSDSGFYLCAWSPQGNTEAFFGQGTRLTVV.

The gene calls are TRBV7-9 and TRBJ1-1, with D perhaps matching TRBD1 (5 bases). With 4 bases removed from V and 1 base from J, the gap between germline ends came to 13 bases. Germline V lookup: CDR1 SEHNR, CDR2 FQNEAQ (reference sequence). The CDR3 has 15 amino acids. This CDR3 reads CASSSRGDTNTEAFF. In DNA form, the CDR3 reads TGTGCCAGCAGCTCGAGGGGAGATACGAACACTGAAGCTTTCTTT.

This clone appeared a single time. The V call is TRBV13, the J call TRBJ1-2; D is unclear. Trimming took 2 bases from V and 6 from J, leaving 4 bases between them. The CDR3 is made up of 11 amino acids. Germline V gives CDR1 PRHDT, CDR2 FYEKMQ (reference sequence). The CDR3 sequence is CASSLSNGYTF. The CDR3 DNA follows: TGTGCCAGCAGCTTATCTAATGGCTACACCTTC. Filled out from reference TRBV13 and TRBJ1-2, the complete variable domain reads AAGVIQSPRHLIKEKRETATLKCYPIPRHDTVYWYQQGPGQDPQFLISFYEKMQSDKGSIPDRFSAQQFSDYHSELNMSSLELGDSALYFCASSLSNGYTFGSGTRLTVV.

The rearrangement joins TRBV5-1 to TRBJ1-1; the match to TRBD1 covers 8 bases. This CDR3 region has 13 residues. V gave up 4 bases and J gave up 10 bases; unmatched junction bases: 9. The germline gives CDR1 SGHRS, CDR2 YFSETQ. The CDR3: CASSGTGGRGAFF. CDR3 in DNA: TGCGCCAGCAGCGGAACAGGGGGGCGAGGAGCTTTCTTT. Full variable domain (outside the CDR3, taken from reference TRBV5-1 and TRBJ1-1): KAGVTQTPRYLIKTRGQQVTLSCSPISGHRSVSWYQQTPGQGLQFLFEYFSETQRNKGNFPGRFSGRQFSNSRSEMNVSTLELGDSALYLCASSGTGGRGAFFGQGTRLTVV.

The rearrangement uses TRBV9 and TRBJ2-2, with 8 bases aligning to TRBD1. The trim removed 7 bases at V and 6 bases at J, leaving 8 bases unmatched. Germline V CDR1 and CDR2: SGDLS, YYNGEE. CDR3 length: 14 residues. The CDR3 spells CASSDRAQAGELFF. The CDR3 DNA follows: TGTGCCAGCTCGGACAGGGCTCAGGCCGGGGAGCTGTTTTTT.

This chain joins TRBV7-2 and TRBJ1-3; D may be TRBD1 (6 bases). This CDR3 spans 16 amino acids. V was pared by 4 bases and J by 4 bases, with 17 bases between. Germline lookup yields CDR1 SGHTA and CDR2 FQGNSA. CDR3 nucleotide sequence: TGTGCCAGCAGCTCCACTATGGGGGCGAAAGGAAACACCATATATTTT. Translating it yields CASSSTMGAKGNTIYF. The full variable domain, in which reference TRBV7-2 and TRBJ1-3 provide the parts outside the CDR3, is GAGVSQSPSNKVTEKGKDVELRCDPISGHTALYWYRQSLGQGLEFLIYFQGNSAPDKSGLPSDRFSAERTGGSVSTLTIQRTQQEDSAVYLCASSSTMGAKGNTIYFGEGSWLTVV.

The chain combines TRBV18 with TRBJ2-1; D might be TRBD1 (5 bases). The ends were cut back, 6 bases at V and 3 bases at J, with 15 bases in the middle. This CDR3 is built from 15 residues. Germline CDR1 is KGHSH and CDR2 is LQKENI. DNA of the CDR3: TGTGCCAGCTCCCCGCGGCAGGGCCACTACAATGAGCAGTTCTTC. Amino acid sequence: CASSPRQGHYNEQFF.

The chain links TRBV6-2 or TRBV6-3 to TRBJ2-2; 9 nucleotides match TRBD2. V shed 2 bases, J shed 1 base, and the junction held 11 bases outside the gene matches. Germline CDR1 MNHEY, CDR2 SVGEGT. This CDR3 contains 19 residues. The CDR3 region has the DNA TGTGCCAGCAGTTACCCGGGACTAGCTGCGAGGAGGAACACCGGGGAGCTGTTTTTT. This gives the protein CASSYPGLAARRNTGELFF.

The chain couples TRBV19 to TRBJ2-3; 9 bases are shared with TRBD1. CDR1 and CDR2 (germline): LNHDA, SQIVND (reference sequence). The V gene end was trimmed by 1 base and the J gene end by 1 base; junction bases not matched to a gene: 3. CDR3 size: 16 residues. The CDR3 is CASSIGTGGGTDTQYF. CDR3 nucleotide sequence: TGTGCCAGTAGTATAGGAACAGGGGGCGGCACAGATACGCAGTATTTT. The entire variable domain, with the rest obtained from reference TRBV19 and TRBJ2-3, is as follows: DGGITQSPKYLFRKEGQNVTLSCEQNLNHDAMYWYRQDPGQGLRLIYYSQIVNDFQKGDIAEGYSVSREKKESFPLTVTSAQKNPTAFYLCASSIGTGGGTDTQYFGPGTRLTVL.

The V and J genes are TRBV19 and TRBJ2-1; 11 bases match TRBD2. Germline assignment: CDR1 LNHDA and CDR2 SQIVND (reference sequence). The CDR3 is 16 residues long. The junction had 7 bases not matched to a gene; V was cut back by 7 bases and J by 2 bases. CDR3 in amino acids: CASNVAGGRPYNEQFF. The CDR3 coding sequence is TGTGCCAGTAATGTAGCGGGGGGGCGGCCCTACAATGAGCAGTTCTTC. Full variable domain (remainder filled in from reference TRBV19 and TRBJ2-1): DGGITQSPKYLFRKEGQNVTLSCEQNLNHDAMYWYRQDPGQGLRLIYYSQIVNDFQKGDIAEGYSVSREKKESFPLTVTSAQKNPTAFYLCASNVAGGRPYNEQFFGPGTRLTVL.

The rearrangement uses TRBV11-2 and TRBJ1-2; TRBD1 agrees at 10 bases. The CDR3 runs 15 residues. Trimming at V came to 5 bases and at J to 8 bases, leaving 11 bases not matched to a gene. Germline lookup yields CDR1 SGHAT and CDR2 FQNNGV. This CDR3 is CASSLGTGVGRGYTF. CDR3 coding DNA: TGTGCCAGCAGCCTCGGGACAGGGGTCGGTAGGGGCTACACCTTC.

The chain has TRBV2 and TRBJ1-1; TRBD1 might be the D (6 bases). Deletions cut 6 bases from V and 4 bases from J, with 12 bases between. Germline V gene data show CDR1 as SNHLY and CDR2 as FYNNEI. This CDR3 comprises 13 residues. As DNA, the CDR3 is TGTGCCAGCAGGGCTGACAGGTCCACTGAAGCTTTCTTT. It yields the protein CASRADRSTEAFF.

CDR3 in amino acids: CAWRAGGHKNTEAFF. CDR3 nucleotides: TGTGCCTGGAGGGCGGGGGGACACAAGAACACTGAAGCTTTCTTT. The chain carries TRBV30 and TRBJ1-1; D possibly corresponds to TRBD1 (6 bases). The CDR3 runs to 15 residues. Germline V gene data show CDR1 as GTSNPN and CDR2 as SVGIG (reference sequence). V lost 3 bases and J 1 base, leaving 15 bases between the germline ends.

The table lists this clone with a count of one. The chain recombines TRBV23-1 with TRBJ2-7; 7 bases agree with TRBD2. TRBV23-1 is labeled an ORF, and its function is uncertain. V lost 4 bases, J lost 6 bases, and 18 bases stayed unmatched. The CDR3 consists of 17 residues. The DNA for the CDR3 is TGCGCCAGCAGTCTTAGAGGACGGACTAGTAATATATCCGAGCAGTACTTC. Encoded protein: CASSLRGRTSNISEQYF.

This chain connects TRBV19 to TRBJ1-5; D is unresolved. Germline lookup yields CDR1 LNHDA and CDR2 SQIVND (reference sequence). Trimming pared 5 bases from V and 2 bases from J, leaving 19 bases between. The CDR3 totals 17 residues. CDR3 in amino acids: CASSSPPLVNGNQPQHF. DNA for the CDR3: TGTGCCAGTAGTTCGCCCCCTTTAGTTAATGGCAATCAGCCCCAGCATTTT.

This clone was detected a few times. CDR3 sequence: CASRKGDTEAFF. The CDR3 nucleotides read TGTGCCAGCAGGAAGGGGGACACTGAAGCTTTCTTT. The rearrangement joins TRBV6-5 to TRBJ1-1; perhaps TRBD1 as D (6 bases). The CDR3 is 12 amino acids. Trimming left V 6 bases short and J 3 bases short, with 8 bases between. Germline V gene sequence: CDR1 MNHEY, CDR2 SVGAGI.

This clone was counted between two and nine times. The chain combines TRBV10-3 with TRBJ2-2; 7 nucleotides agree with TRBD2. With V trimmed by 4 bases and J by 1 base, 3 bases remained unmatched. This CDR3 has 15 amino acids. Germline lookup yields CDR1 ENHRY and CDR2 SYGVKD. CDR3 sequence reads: CAISGTGGNTGELFF. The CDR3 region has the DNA TGTGCCATCAGTGGTACGGGGGGGAACACCGGGGAGCTGTTTTTT.

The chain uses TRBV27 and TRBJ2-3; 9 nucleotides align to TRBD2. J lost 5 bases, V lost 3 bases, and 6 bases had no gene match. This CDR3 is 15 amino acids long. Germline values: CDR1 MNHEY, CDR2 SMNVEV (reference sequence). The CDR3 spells CASSFISGRGDTQYF. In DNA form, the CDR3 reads TGTGCCAGCAGTTTTATTAGCGGGAGAGGAGATACGCAGTATTTT.

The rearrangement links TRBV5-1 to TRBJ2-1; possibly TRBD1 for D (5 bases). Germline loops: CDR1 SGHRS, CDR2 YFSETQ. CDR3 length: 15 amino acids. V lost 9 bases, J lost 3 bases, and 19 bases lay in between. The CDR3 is CATSQGRGYYNEQFF. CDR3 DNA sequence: TGCGCCACCTCTCAAGGAAGGGGATACTACAATGAGCAGTTCTTC. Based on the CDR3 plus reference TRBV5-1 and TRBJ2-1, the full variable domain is KAGVTQTPRYLIKTRGQQVTLSCSPISGHRSVSWYQQTPGQGLQFLFEYFSETQRNKGNFPGRFSGRQFSNSRSEMNVSTLELGDSALYLCATSQGRGYYNEQFFGPGTRLTVL.